This T cell receptor (beta chain) was captured in a study of T cells after yellow fever vaccination. Each CDR3 protein gets one entry after TCRdb re-called the 5' RACE reads with MiXCR. This sample carries some 170,000 distinct CDR3 sequences, around 9% of them seen once, and the ten largest clones take roughly a third. General observations from the study: The study re-detected most primary-vaccination clones after the booster (approximately 96% CD4, roughly 90% CD8). Contaminants from the bulk population, in the form of abundant clonotypes, could be found in FACS-sorted repertoires. The secondary T-cell response peaked on day 5, not day 15, but was weaker.

V trimming: 6 bases; J trimming: 5 bases; junction bases outside the gene matches: 4. The CDR3 length is 15 residues. This clonotype appeared a few times. Its antigen is currently unknown. The receptor was derived from a man aged 18-30 years who received the YFV17D yellow fever vaccine. Sample: CD8+ T cells sorted from PBMCs, taken 45 days after the yellow fever booster vaccination. The V call is TRBV12-3 or TRBV12-4, the J call TRBJ2-3; 14 bases line up with TRBD2. The CDR3, as DNA: TGTGCCAGCAGCACGACTAGCGGGGGGGGAGATACGCAGTATTTT. The encoded protein is CASSTTSGGGDTQYF.